Listed below are T cell receptor beta chains from one sample, sequenced in a study of T cell responses to AZD1222 COVID-19 vaccine. Sequencing was performed with immunoSEQ multiplex PCR; in TCRdb, only in-frame clones are kept and a portion is missing. Among 85,000 to 130,000 clones listed, approximately 90% were seen once. Sequenced here: peripheral blood, sampled on day 0 of AZD1222 vaccination. Every receptor here comes from an adult in good health. Each CDR3 is given with its conserved first and last residue. A D gene is named only where the DNA matches it firmly. Clone size appears in some rows only: once, few, many, or a class for an expanded clone.

v_gene	j_gene	abundance	d_gene	len	CDR3aa	CDR3nt
TRBV5-4	TRBJ1-2	NA	NA	16	CASSLAAGLSNYGYTF	TGTGCCAGCAGCTTGGCCGCTGGGTTGTCAAACTATGGCTACACCTTC
TRBV6-5	TRBJ1-2	NA	NA	15	CASSYDSPGYRGYTF	TGTGCCAGCAGTTACGATTCCCCGGGTTATCGGGGCTACACCTTC
TRBV5-1	TRBJ2-5	NA	NA	14	CASSAQASRETQYF	TGCGCCAGCAGCGCCCAAGCCTCGCGTGAGACCCAGTACTTC
TRBV15	TRBJ2-7	NA	NA	17	CATSRDSSARIAYEQYF	TGTGCCACCAGCAGAGATAGTTCGGCCAGGATAGCCTACGAGCAGTACTTC
TRBV19	TRBJ1-5	once	NA	15	CASSIEALINQPQHF	TGTGCCAGTAGTATAGAGGCCCTGATCAATCAGCCCCAGCATTTT
TRBV6-5	TRBJ1-1	NA	NA	13	CASRSTGKTEAFF	TGTGCCAGCAGATCTACAGGGAAAACTGAAGCTTTCTTT
TRBV16	TRBJ1-2	NA	NA	15	CASSQVSGVYYGYTF	TGTGCCAGCAGCCAGGTGTCAGGGGTATACTATGGCTACACCTTC
TRBV28	TRBJ1-1	NA	NA	13	CASRDWSNTEAFF	TGTGCCAGTCGGGACTGGTCGAACACTGAAGCTTTCTTT
TRBV3-1/TRBV3-2	TRBJ2-6	NA	NA	17	CASSPLGLSSGANVLTF	TGTGCCAGCAGCCCCTTAGGACTATCATCTGGGGCCAACGTCCTGACTTTC
TRBV7-6	TRBJ2-2	NA	TRBD1	18	CASSSRTGGILGTGELFF	TGTGCCAGCAGCTCCAGGACAGGGGGCATTTTGGGTACCGGGGAGCTGTTTTTT
TRBV18	TRBJ1-6	NA	TRBD1	16	CASSPGQTGNNSPLHF	TGTGCCAGCTCACCAGGGCAGACAGGGAATAATTCACCCCTCCACTTT
TRBV5-1	TRBJ2-2	once	NA	15	CASSRDGLNTGELFF	TGCGCCAGCAGTAGGGACGGATTGAACACCGGGGAGCTGTTTTTT
TRBV5-1	TRBJ1-3	NA	NA	15	CASSLAGSSGNTIYF	TGCGCCAGCAGCTTGGCTGGTAGCTCTGGAAACACCATATATTTT
TRBV5-4	TRBJ1-2	NA	TRBD1	13	CASTTDRGGGYTF	TGTGCCAGCACTACGGACAGGGGAGGCGGCTACACCTTC
TRBV24-1	TRBJ1-1	NA	NA	13	CATRRQWNTEAFF	TGTGCCACCAGGCGTCAATGGAACACTGAAGCTTTCTTT
TRBV4-2	TRBJ1-5	NA	NA	13	CASSQDRDQPQHF	TGTGCCAGCAGCCAAGACAGAGATCAGCCCCAGCATTTT